This T cell receptor (beta chain) was recovered during a study of blood T cell repertoires in COVID-19. About the study: Specimens from acute and convalescent COVID-19 originated in the United States, Italy and Spain. T cells, B-cell-depleted T cells, or PBMCs provided the cDNA or gDNA that served as material.

Trimming took 4 bases from V and 8 from J; bases not matched to a gene: 7. The germline V gene encodes CDR1 SGHTA and CDR2 FQGTGA. The CDR3 has 15 residues. Here immunoSEQ multiplex PCR was the method, and the copy in TCRdb shows in-frame clones only, minus some. Of over 150,000 clones detected, about 86% appear once; the ten largest clones hold around 7.7%. This TCR came from a man aged 45-65 years who had recovered from COVID-19. The V and J genes are TRBV7-3 and TRBJ2-3; 12 positions agree with TRBD2. Sequenced material: PBMCs or T cells enriched from blood (not recorded which). The chain's CDR3 is CASSSTSGGIVTQYF. Here the CDR3 DNA reads TGTGCCAGCAGCTCAACTAGCGGGGGGATCGTTACGCAGTATTTT.